This note documents a single T cell receptor beta chain sequence. Reverse transcription of extracted RNA yielded cDNA, which provided the sequencing template. Some clones are missing from TCRdb's copy, which holds only in-frame ones; the method was immunoSEQ multiplex PCR. Here the sample spans hundreds of thousands of clones, 60% being singletons. The treatment was: oral pan-JAK inhibitor, 5-10 mg twice daily. These data come from a study of CD8+ T cells in alopecia areata. Study background: Tofacitinib was taken orally by treated patients, and the dose was 5 to 10 mg twice daily.

V shed 4 bases and J shed 4 bases, with 10 bases lying between them. This CDR3 has 13 amino acids. Germline lookup yields CDR1 ENHRY and CDR2 SYGVKD. The TCR was taken from a human donor with alopecia areata. The sample consisted of CD4+ T cells sorted from blood, taken at week 52, from a patient treated with tofacitinib. V is TRBV10-3 and J is TRBJ1-2, with D unresolved. CDR3 sequence (DNA): TGTGCCATCAGTGCGGGAGGCTTCTATGGCTACACCTTC. Translating it yields CAISAGGFYGYTF.